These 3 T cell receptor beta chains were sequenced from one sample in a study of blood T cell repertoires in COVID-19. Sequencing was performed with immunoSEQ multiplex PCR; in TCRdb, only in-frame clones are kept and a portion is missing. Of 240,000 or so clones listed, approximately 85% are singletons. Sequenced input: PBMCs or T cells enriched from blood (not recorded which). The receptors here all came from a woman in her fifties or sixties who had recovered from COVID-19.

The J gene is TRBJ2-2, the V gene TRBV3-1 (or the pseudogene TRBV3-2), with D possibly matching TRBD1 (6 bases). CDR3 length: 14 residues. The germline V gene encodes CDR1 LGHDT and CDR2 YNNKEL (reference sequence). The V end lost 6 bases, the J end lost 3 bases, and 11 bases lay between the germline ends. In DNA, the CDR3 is TGTGCCAGCAGAGTCGGGACATACACCGGGGAGCTGTTTTTT. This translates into CASRVGTYTGELFF.

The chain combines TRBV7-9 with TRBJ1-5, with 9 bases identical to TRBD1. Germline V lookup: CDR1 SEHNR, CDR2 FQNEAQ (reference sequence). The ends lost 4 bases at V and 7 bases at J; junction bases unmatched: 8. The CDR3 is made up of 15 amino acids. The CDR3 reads CASSSADRGKQPQHF. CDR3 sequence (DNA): TGTGCCAGCAGCTCGGCCGACAGGGGGAAGCAGCCCCAGCATTTT.

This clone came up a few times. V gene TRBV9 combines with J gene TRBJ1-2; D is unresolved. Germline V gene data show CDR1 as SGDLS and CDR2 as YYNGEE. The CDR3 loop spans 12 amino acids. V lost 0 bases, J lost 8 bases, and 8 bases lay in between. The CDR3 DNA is TGTGCCAGCAGCGTAGTCGGGGAGGGCTACACCTTC. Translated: CASSVVGEGYTF.